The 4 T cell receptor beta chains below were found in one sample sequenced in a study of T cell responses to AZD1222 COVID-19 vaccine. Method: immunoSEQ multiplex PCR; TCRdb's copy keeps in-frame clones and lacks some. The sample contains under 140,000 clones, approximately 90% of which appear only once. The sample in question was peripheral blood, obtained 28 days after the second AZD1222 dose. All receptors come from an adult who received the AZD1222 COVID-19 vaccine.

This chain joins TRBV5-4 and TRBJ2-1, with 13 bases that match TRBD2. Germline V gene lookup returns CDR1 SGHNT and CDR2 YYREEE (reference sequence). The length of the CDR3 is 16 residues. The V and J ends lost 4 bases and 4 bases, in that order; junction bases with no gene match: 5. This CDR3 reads CASSAGTSGNYNEQFF. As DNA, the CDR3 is TGTGCCAGCAGCGCCGGGACTAGCGGGAATTACAATGAGCAGTTCTTC.

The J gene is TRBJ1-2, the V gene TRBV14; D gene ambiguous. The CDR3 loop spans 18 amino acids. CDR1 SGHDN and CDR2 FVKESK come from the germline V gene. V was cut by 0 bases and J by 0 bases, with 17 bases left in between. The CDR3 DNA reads TGTGCCAGCAGCCAAGACTTATTCCGGCGCAGCCCTAACTATGGCTACACCTTC. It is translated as CASSQDLFRRSPNYGYTF.

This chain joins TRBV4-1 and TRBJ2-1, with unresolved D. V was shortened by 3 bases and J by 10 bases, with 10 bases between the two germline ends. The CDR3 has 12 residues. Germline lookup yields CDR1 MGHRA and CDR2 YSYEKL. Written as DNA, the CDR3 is TGCGCCAGCAGCCACCCGGCACCAGAGCAGTTCTTC. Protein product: CASSHPAPEQFF.

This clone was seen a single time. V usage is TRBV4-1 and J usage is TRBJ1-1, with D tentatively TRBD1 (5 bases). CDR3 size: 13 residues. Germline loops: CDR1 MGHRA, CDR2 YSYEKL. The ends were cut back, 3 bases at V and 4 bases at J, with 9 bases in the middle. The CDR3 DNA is TGCGCCAGCAGCCACCCCAGGGTCACTGAAGCTTTCTTT. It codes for CASSHPRVTEAFF.